This is a list of T cell receptor beta chains from one sample in a study of blood T cell repertoires in COVID-19. Profiling relied on immunoSEQ multiplex PCR, and the TCRdb table lists in-frame clones only, not all of them. The sample includes 300,000 or so clones, around 83% of them seen just once. The sequencing sample was made of peripheral blood. The receptors were sampled from a woman in her fifties or sixties with acute or convalescent COVID-19. Both conserved end residues are part of each CDR3. Fields, in order: D gene, clone size, J gene, V gene, CDR3 DNA, CDR3 protein. The D gene is left open where the match is weak. Size is stated for part of the rows, as once, few or many counts, or as a class when the clone is expanded.

- - TRBJ2-1 TRBV12-5 TGTGCTAGTGGTTTAGAGGTTGGAGACAATGAGCAGTTCTTC CASGLEVGDNEQFF
TRBD1 - TRBJ2-5 TRBV15 TGTGCCACCAGCGTCGGACAGGGGATGGGGACCCAGTACTTC CATSVGQGMGTQYF
TRBD2 - TRBJ2-5 TRBV11-2 TGTGCCAGCAGCCCACCTGGACTAGCGGAGAAAGAGACCCAGTACTTC CASSPPGLAEKETQYF
TRBD1 - TRBJ2-3 TRBV24-1 TGTGCCACCAGTGATTCCCGGACAGGGGTAGCGCAGTATTTT CATSDSRTGVAQYF
TRBD1 - TRBJ1-4 TRBV10-3 TGTGCCATCAGTGAAGGACAGGGGGCGAATGAAAAACTGTTTTTT CAISEGQGANEKLFF
TRBD2 few TRBJ2-1 TRBV30 TGTGCCTGGGAAGCGGGGGGGAGCTCCTACAATGAGCAGTTCTTC CAWEAGGSSYNEQFF
TRBD1 once TRBJ2-5 TRBV24-1 TGTGCCACCGGAACAGGGGCTAAGGAGACCCAGTACTTC CATGTGAKETQYF
- - TRBJ1-2 TRBV10-3 TGTGCCATCAGTGAGCAATCTAACTATGGCTACACCTTC CAISEQSNYGYTF
- - TRBJ1-5 TRBV28 TGTGCCAGCAGTCTGGGGGGAGGGAGGCAAAATCAGCCCCAGCATTTT CASSLGGGRQNQPQHF
TRBD1 - TRBJ2-7 TRBV29-1 TGCAGCATCAGGGGGACAGCCGCCAGCTCCTACGAGCAGTACTTC CSIRGTAASSYEQYF
TRBD2 - TRBJ2-3 TRBV6-2/TRBV6-3 TGTGCCAGCAGTTACCCATCCATCAGCGGGAGGGCCCTGAATACGCAGTATTTT CASSYPSISGRALNTQYF
TRBD1 - TRBJ2-3 TRBV12-5 TGTGCTAGTGGCTCATTTGGACAGGGGATCACAGATACGCAGTATTTT CASGSFGQGITDTQYF
- - TRBJ2-5 TRBV11-3 TGTGCCAGCAGCTGGTTCGGTGAGACCCAGTACTTC CASSWFGETQYF
- - TRBJ2-1 TRBV3-1/TRBV3-2 TGTGCCAGCAGCCAACGATCTAGCGCCGGGAGCTCCTACAATGAGCAGTTCTTC CASSQRSSAGSSYNEQFF
- - TRBJ1-1 TRBV7-8 TGTGCCAGCAGCGCACGCAGGGTAACTGAAGCTTTCTTT CASSARRVTEAFF
TRBD2 - TRBJ2-5 TRBV4-2 TGTGCCAGCAGCCAAGAACTTGCGGGGGGCGGGGAGACCCAGTACTTC CASSQELAGGGETQYF